A selection of T cell receptor beta chains follows, all from one sample in a study of spatial heterogeneity in lung cancer. TCRdb used MiXCR to reprocess the 5' RACE reads, holding one entry per CDR3 protein. The sample contains approximately 5,000 distinct CDR3 sequences, roughly 8% of which appear only once. Material: lung tumor tissue, obtained at surgery. The source is a female donor with early-stage non-small cell lung cancer. CDR3s include the opening cysteine and the closing phenylalanine or tryptophan. D genes are given only for firm matches. Rows may omit the clone size; those that give it use once, few, many or a size class.

j_call v_call clone_size d_call cdr3_length cdr3_aa
TRBJ2-6 TRBV6-1 many TRBD1 17 CASNVGQGAGGANVLTF
TRBJ1-6 TRBV3-1 many - 14 CASSQVEGNSPLHF
TRBJ2-7 TRBV12-3/TRBV12-4 large - 11 CASSFGGEQYF
TRBJ2-1 TRBV11-2 medium-sized - 15 CASSLASTRNNEQFF
TRBJ2-2 TRBV10-1 many TRBD2 15 CASGGDPRNTGELFF
TRBJ1-5 TRBV5-6 many TRBD1 15 CASSLAGTGNQPQHF
TRBJ1-6 TRBV3-1 medium-sized - 15 CASSQGAGLNSPLHF
TRBJ2-3 TRBV2 many TRBD2 14 CASGSQRGTDTQYF
TRBJ1-1 TRBV6-1 medium-sized - 14 CASSEPNRVTEAFF
TRBJ1-4 TRBV7-2 many - 15 CASRPTGSGNEKLFF
TRBJ1-1 TRBV6-2/TRBV6-3 medium-sized - 11 CASSLGTEAFF
TRBJ2-3 TRBV12-3/TRBV12-4 medium-sized TRBD2 12 CASSRGGDTQYF
TRBJ1-4 TRBV12-3/TRBV12-4 medium-sized - 12 CASSSGMEKLFF
TRBJ1-2 TRBV27 many - 13 CASSLSLGRGYTF
TRBJ2-4 TRBV6-5 medium-sized - 16 CASSHNMGVSKNIQYF
TRBJ2-1 TRBV20-1 - - 12 CSARDYSNEQFF
TRBJ1-2 TRBV5-1 medium-sized TRBD1 15 CASSPGTGVFYGYTF
TRBJ2-6 TRBV27 many - 15 CASSLAAPGANVLTF
TRBJ2-2 TRBV29-1 many - 14 CSVAEISNTGELFF
TRBJ2-1 TRBV20-1 large - 14 CSANNRDFYNEQFF
TRBJ2-5 TRBV5-1 - TRBD2 14 CASRGSGAQETQYF
TRBJ1-5 TRBV18 many - 19 CASSPYGSDTGHSNQPQHF
TRBJ2-3 TRBV28 many - 13 CASSQRPGDTQYF
TRBJ2-3 TRBV5-1 - TRBD2 18 CASSLGLMTSGGTDTQYF
TRBJ1-5 TRBV7-2 many - 14 CASSAREPNQPQHF
TRBJ1-5 TRBV28 - - 13 CASRRVRSQPQHF
TRBJ1-1 TRBV5-1 many - 13 CASSLDGGAEAFF
TRBJ1-3 TRBV14 many TRBD1 16 CASSPPGTGSGNTIYF
TRBJ1-1 TRBV7-9 many - 15 CASSLGVLGAREAFF
TRBJ2-3 TRBV5-1 medium-sized - 13 CASSFMSADTQYF
TRBJ2-7 TRBV27 many - 16 CASSRVPGAISVEQYF
TRBJ2-1 TRBV5-4 many TRBD2 17 CASSSLKVAGGPNEQFF